Listed here are 18 T cell receptor beta chains from one sample, sequenced in a study of blood T cell repertoires in COVID-19. Clones were read by immunoSEQ multiplex PCR, and TCRdb kept only the in-frame ones, dropping some. The table has 150,000 to 200,000 clones, roughly 77% seen once. Sequencing was carried out using peripheral blood. The source of these receptors is a man aged 65-85 years with active or convalescent COVID-19.

V gene TRBV21-1 combines with J gene TRBJ1-4; the tabulated D call, TRBD1, remains unverified against the DNA. TRBV21-1 corresponds to a pseudogene. The CDR3 length is 15 residues. CDR3 nucleotides: TGTGCCAGCAGCGGGGACAGGGAGGAAAGGGAAAAACTGTTTTTT. Translation: CASSGDREEREKLFF.

The V and J genes are TRBV4-1 and TRBJ2-1; the D gene is possibly TRBD2 (6 bases). CDR1 and CDR2 (germline): MGHRA, YSYEKL. The V end lost 1 base, the J end lost 2 bases, and 9 bases lay between the germline ends. The CDR3 loop spans 15 amino acids. The CDR3 region is CASSQGLATYNEQFF. Here the CDR3 DNA reads TGCGCCAGCAGCCAAGGGCTAGCGACCTACAATGAGCAGTTCTTC.

The chain has TRBV11-2 and TRBJ1-2; D is unclear. The CDR3 sequence is 13 residues long. V lost 1 base to trimming and J lost 3 bases, with 6 bases between them. Germline V gives CDR1 SGHAT, CDR2 FQNNGV. The CDR3 here is CASSLVRYYGYTF. The CDR3 DNA sequence: TGTGCCAGCAGCTTAGTGCGCTACTATGGCTACACCTTC.

The chain carries TRBV6-5 and TRBJ1-1, with D unclear. Germline V gives CDR1 MNHEY, CDR2 SVGAGI. V was trimmed by 4 bases and J by 1 base, leaving 10 bases between them. The CDR3 consists of 14 residues. For the CDR3, the DNA is TGTGCCAGCAGTTCCGGGTCCCGGAACACTGAAGCTTTCTTT. As protein: CASSSGSRNTEAFF.

V usage is TRBV5-1 and J usage is TRBJ1-2; the D is unclear. V lost 0 bases and J 0 bases, leaving 12 bases between the germline ends. Per germline, CDR1 SGHRS and CDR2 YFSETQ. This CDR3 has 16 residues. The CDR3 loop reads CASSLAGSGANYGYTF. CDR3 DNA: TGCGCCAGCAGCTTGGCCGGCTCTGGAGCTAACTATGGCTACACCTTC.

This sequence joins TRBV24-1 and TRBJ2-1; 9 nucleotides match TRBD1. Trimming at V came to 3 bases and at J to 7 bases, leaving 9 bases not matched to a gene. The CDR3 consists of 16 residues. The germline CDR1 and CDR2 sequences are KGHDR and SFDVKD. The CDR3 DNA follows: TGTGCCACCAGTGATACAAAACAGGGGGCTACGAATGAGCAGTTCTTC. Translated: CATSDTKQGATNEQFF.

The rearrangement joins TRBV11-1 to TRBJ1-1, with D tentatively TRBD1 (6 bases). CDR1 and CDR2 from the germline V gene are SGHAT and FQDESV (reference sequence). The CDR3 sequence is 14 residues long. Trimming took off 3 bases at V and 5 bases at J, with 13 bases between the two ends. As DNA, the CDR3 is TGTGCCAGCAGCTTTCGAAGAGGGGGTACTGAAGCTTTCTTT. Translation: CASSFRRGGTEAFF. The whole variable domain, remainder taken from reference TRBV11-1 and TRBJ1-1, is EAEVAQSPRYKITEKSQAVAFWCDPISGHATLYWYRQILGQGPELLVQFQDESVVDDSQLPKDRFSAERLKGVDSTLKIQPAELGDSAMYLCASSFRRGGTEAFFGQGTRLTVV.

The rearrangement uses TRBV5-4 and TRBJ1-6, with TRBD1 matching 7 bases. Trimming cost V 0 bases and J 10 bases; bases outside gene matches: 10. The CDR3 spans 16 residues. Germline V lookup: CDR1 SGHNT, CDR2 YYREEE (reference sequence). CDR3 loop: CASSLAGGQSNSPLHF. CDR3 in DNA: TGTGCCAGCAGCTTGGCAGGGGGACAGAGTAACTCACCCCTCCACTTT.

This rearrangement joins TRBV5-1 to TRBJ1-6, with D possibly being TRBD1 (6 bases). CDR3 length: 18 residues. Germline values: CDR1 SGHRS, CDR2 YFSETQ. Trimming removed 4 bases from V and 5 bases from J, with 22 bases in between. CDR3 amino acids: CASSHPRGGFENNSPLHF. CDR3 DNA sequence: TGCGCCAGCAGCCACCCAAGAGGGGGTTTCGAGAATAATTCACCCCTCCACTTT.

This chain joins TRBV10-3 and TRBJ2-2; TRBD2 matches at 13 bases. With 10 bases clipped from V and 7 bases from J, the junction kept 15 bases outside the gene matches. The CDR3 loop spans 17 amino acids. The germline V gene has CDR1 ENHRY and CDR2 SYGVKD. This CDR3 is CATLKELAGGQSGELFF. The CDR3 region has the DNA TGTGCCACCCTCAAGGAACTAGCGGGGGGGCAAAGCGGGGAGCTGTTTTTT.

The chain is built from TRBV4-2 and TRBJ2-7; D unclear. The CDR3 totals 14 residues. V lost 0 bases to trimming and J lost 0 bases, with 6 bases between them. CDR1 and CDR2 (germline): LGHNA, YNFKEQ. The CDR3 here is CASSQDPSSYEQYF. Here the CDR3 DNA reads TGTGCCAGCAGCCAAGATCCTAGCTCCTACGAGCAGTACTTC.

This sequence joins TRBV4-1 and TRBJ2-1; TRBD2 might be the D (6 bases). Germline V CDR1 and CDR2: MGHRA, YSYEKL. Trimming took 1 base from V and 2 from J, leaving 9 bases between them. There are 15 residues in the CDR3. The chain's CDR3 is CASSQVAGPYNEQFF. The CDR3, as DNA: TGCGCCAGCAGCCAAGTGGCGGGGCCCTACAATGAGCAGTTCTTC.

The chain combines TRBV4-1 with TRBJ1-1; TRBD1 matches at 7 bases. Germline-derived CDR1 and CDR2 are MGHRA and YSYEKL. V was pared by 0 bases and J by 0 bases, with 7 bases of the junction left unmatched. The CDR3 has 17 amino acids. CDR3 sequence: CASSQDKWQGVNTEAFF. For the CDR3, the DNA is TGCGCCAGCAGCCAAGATAAATGGCAGGGGGTGAACACTGAAGCTTTCTTT.

The genes are TRBV11-2 and TRBJ2-1; no reliable D call. Trimming cost V 3 bases and J 1 base, with 10 bases left between them. The length of the CDR3 is 15 residues. CDR1 is SGHAT, CDR2 FQNNGV, per germline. CDR3 sequence (DNA): TGTGCCAGCAGCTTCGAGACTGAATCCTACAATGAGCAGTTCTTC. Residues: CASSFETESYNEQFF.

In its sample, this clone was seen a few times. This chain uses TRBV5-1 with TRBJ2-3, with D perhaps matching TRBD2 (6 bases). The CDR3 has 15 amino acids. Germline V gene data show CDR1 as SGHRS and CDR2 as YFSETQ. Trimming took 0 bases from V and 3 from J, leaving 11 bases between them. CDR3 coding DNA: TGCGCCAGCAGCTTGGGGGACTTCATGACAGATACGCAGTATTTT. Amino acid sequence: CASSLGDFMTDTQYF.

This clone was counted only a few times. The chain uses TRBV6-5 and TRBJ1-1; 8 bases map to TRBD1. With V trimmed by 1 base and J by 0 bases, 4 bases remained unmatched. The CDR3 spans 16 residues. Germline CDR1 MNHEY, CDR2 SVGAGI. The CDR3 is CASSYWGTGLNTEAFF. CDR3 in DNA: TGTGCCAGCAGTTACTGGGGGACAGGTTTGAACACTGAAGCTTTCTTT.

The sample holds a few counts of this clone. The chain links TRBV19 to TRBJ1-2, with TRBD1 matching over 7 bases. The trim removed 7 bases at V and 6 bases at J, leaving 17 bases unmatched. The CDR3 is 16 amino acids. Germline CDR1 is LNHDA and CDR2 is SQIVND (reference sequence). The CDR3 sequence is CASTRQGGPYEDGYTF. CDR3 DNA: TGTGCCAGTACCCGACAGGGCGGGCCCTATGAGGATGGCTACACCTTC.

The V gene is TRBV29-1, the J gene TRBJ1-2, with TRBD1 matching 9 bases. This CDR3 spans 17 amino acids. The germline V gene encodes CDR1 SQVTM and CDR2 ANQGSEA. Trimming at V came to 3 bases and at J to 0 bases, leaving 11 bases not matched to a gene. The CDR3 loop is CSVDDDRGWGTNYGYTF. CDR3 in DNA: TGCAGCGTTGATGATGACAGGGGGTGGGGGACTAACTATGGCTACACCTTC.